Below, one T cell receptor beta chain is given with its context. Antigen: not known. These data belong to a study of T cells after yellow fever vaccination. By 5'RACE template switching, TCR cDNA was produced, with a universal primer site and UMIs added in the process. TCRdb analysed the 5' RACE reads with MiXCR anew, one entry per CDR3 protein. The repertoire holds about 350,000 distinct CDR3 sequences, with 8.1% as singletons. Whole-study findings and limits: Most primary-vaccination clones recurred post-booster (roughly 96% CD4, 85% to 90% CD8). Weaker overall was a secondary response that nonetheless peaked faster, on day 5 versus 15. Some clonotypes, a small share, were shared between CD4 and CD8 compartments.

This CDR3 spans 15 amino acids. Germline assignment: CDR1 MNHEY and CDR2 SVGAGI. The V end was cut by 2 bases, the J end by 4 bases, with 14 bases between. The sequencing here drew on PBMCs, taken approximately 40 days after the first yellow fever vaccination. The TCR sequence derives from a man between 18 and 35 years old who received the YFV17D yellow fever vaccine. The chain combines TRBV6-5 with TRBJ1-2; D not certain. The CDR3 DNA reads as TGTGCCAGCAGTTACGCCGGAGGAACCCTCTATGGCTACACCTTC. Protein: CASSYAGGTLYGYTF.